A selection of T cell receptor beta chains follows, all from one sample in a study of low-dose radiotherapy and immunotherapy resistance in tumors. In TCRdb, the reads were re-called with MiXCR into one record per CDR3 protein. The data show 55,000 to 70,000 distinct CDR3 sequences, with approximately 25% seen just once and approximately 5.7% held by the top ten. The starting material was PBMCs, obtained before treatment. The receptor set was obtained from a male donor with prostate cancer. Both conserved end residues are part of each CDR3. A D gene is named only where the DNA matches it firmly. Clone sizes are given selectively: once, few, many, or a class where the clone is expanded.

v_call,clone_size,d_call,j_call,cdr3_nt,cdr3_aa
TRBV29-1,many,NA,TRBJ2-7,TGCAGCGTTCGAAAGGACTCCACCTCCTACGAGCAGTACTTC,CSVRKDSTSYEQYF
TRBV5-4,many,NA,TRBJ2-1,TGTGCCAGCAGCTTGGTTTCAGTCTCCTACAATGAGCAGTTCTTC,CASSLVSVSYNEQFF
TRBV28,NA,NA,TRBJ1-2,TGTGCCAGCAGTCCTCCCTTAAAGCAGGCGACATGCGGCTACACCTTC,CASSPPLKQATCGYTF
TRBV19,many,TRBD1,TRBJ2-1,TGTGCCAGCACGTACCGGGACAGTAATGAGCAGTTCTTC,CASTYRDSNEQFF
TRBV3-1,few,TRBD1,TRBJ1-2,TGTGCCAGCACCCCGGGACAGGGACGCGGCTACACCTTC,CASTPGQGRGYTF
TRBV10-3,many,NA,TRBJ2-2,TGTGCCATCAGGAAGACAGGCAACGCGAACACCGGGGAGCTGTTTTTT,CAIRKTGNANTGELFF
TRBV9,NA,TRBD2,TRBJ2-7,TGTGCCAGCAGCCCCCAACCGGGACTAGCGGTCTACGAGCAGTACTTC,CASSPQPGLAVYEQYF
TRBV7-2,many,TRBD1,TRBJ2-7,TGTGCCAGCAGCTTACCGAGGGGACAGACCTACGAGCAGTACTTC,CASSLPRGQTYEQYF
TRBV5-4,many,TRBD1,TRBJ2-1,TGTGCCAGCAGCCAGGACAGGGGAACCTACAATGAGCAGTTCTTC,CASSQDRGTYNEQFF
TRBV29-1,many,NA,TRBJ2-1,TGCAGCGTCTCTCCGGGCGGGTCGTCCTACAATGAGCAGTTCTTC,CSVSPGGSSYNEQFF
TRBV5-1,many,NA,TRBJ2-6,TGCGCCAGCAGCTTACAGGGCTCTGGGGCCAACGTCCTGACTTTC,CASSLQGSGANVLTF
TRBV11-2,many,TRBD2,TRBJ2-1,TGTGCCAGCAGCCCGCACAGGCGGGGGAAAGACAATGAGCAGTTCTTC,CASSPHRRGKDNEQFF
TRBV5-4,many,TRBD2,TRBJ2-1,TGTGCCAGCAGCTTGGGAGCGGGGGGGTTATACAATGAGCAGTTCTTC,CASSLGAGGLYNEQFF
TRBV28,NA,NA,TRBJ2-7,TGTGCCAGCAGCCCGCCTTTAACCTACGAGCAGTACTTC,CASSPPLTYEQYF
TRBV5-1,medium-sized,NA,TRBJ2-1,TGCGCCAGCAGCTTGGTGATAGCGACTGAGCAGTTCTTC,CASSLVIATEQFF
TRBV10-3,many,NA,TRBJ2-3,TGTGCCATCAACCTAGCAGACACAGATACGCAGTATTTT,CAINLADTDTQYF
TRBV15,NA,NA,TRBJ1-5,TGTGCCACCAGCAGAGATCGAGAAGGGACAACCTGGGCCCTCAATCAGCCCCAGCATTTT,CATSRDREGTTWALNQPQHF
TRBV20-1,NA,NA,TRBJ1-1,TGCGGTGCCTACGGCGGTACCTTGAACACTGAAGCTTTCTTT,CGAYGGTLNTEAFF
TRBV5-8,many,NA,TRBJ1-1,TGTGCCAGCAGCCAGACGGGGGGAGGAGCTTTCTTT,CASSQTGGGAFF
TRBV29-1,NA,NA,TRBJ1-5,TGCAGCGTCCGGCTTAGCAATCAGCCCCAGCATTTT,CSVRLSNQPQHF
TRBV19,NA,NA,TRBJ2-3,TGTGCCAGTAGACGGCGGGATAGCACAGATACGCAGTATTTT,CASRRRDSTDTQYF
TRBV24-1,many,TRBD2,TRBJ2-3,TGTGCCACCAGTGCGTTTTCGCCTAGCGGGAGGGGAAGCACAGATACGCAGTATTTT,CATSAFSPSGRGSTDTQYF
TRBV6-6,many,TRBD1,TRBJ2-7,TGTGCCAGCAGTTACTCGGGACAGGGCATCGACGAGCAGTACTTC,CASSYSGQGIDEQYF
TRBV28,NA,TRBD2,TRBJ2-5,TGTGCCAGCAGCGAACCGGGACTAATGACCCAGTACTTC,CASSEPGLMTQYF
TRBV28,many,NA,TRBJ2-7,TGTGCCAGCAGTCCCCGGAGCGCAGGGAGAGGGTCCGAGCAGTACTTC,CASSPRSAGRGSEQYF
TRBV12-3/TRBV12-4,many,NA,TRBJ2-1,TGTGCCAGCAGCCCCGGACCCAAACGCTCCTACAATGAGCAGTTCTTC,CASSPGPKRSYNEQFF
TRBV28,many,TRBD2,TRBJ2-1,TGTGCCAGCACCGCATCTAGCGGGAGGCAGGGTGAGCAGTTCTTC,CASTASSGRQGEQFF
TRBV12-3/TRBV12-4,many,TRBD2,TRBJ2-5,TGTGCCAGCAGGAGTCAGGGAGGGGAGACCCAGTACTTC,CASRSQGGETQYF
TRBV30,few,TRBD2,TRBJ2-7,TGTGCCTGGAGTGTTATAGGCGGGAGGGTCTCCTACGAGCAGTACTTC,CAWSVIGGRVSYEQYF
TRBV24-1,many,NA,TRBJ2-3,TGTGCCACCAGTGACGACTACTCAGATACGCAGTATTTT,CATSDDYSDTQYF
TRBV9,NA,NA,TRBJ2-3,TGTGCCAGCAGCGTGGGTAGCGTAAGCACAGATACGCAGTATTTT,CASSVGSVSTDTQYF
TRBV19,many,TRBD1,TRBJ2-3,TGTGCCAGCCGTCTCCTGGGACAGCACACAGATACGCAGTATTTT,CASRLLGQHTDTQYF
TRBV6-6,NA,NA,TRBJ1-4,TGTGCCAGCAGTTACAGCAGAGCTAATGAAAAACTGTTTTTT,CASSYSRANEKLFF
TRBV5-4,many,TRBD1,TRBJ1-1,TGTGCCAGCAGCTCACAGGGGGCCCGGACTGAAGCTTTCTTT,CASSSQGARTEAFF
TRBV28,NA,NA,TRBJ1-5,TGTGCCAGCAGTCCGCCCGGGTCCGAGCATTTT,CASSPPGSEHF
TRBV18,NA,TRBD1,TRBJ1-2,TGTGCCAGCTCACCGGGTAACCTCGGGACAGGGAATGGCTACACCTTC,CASSPGNLGTGNGYTF
TRBV6-1,few,TRBD2,TRBJ2-2,TGTGCCAGCAGTGAAGCGCGCGGGACTAGCGCCGGGGAGCTGTTTTTT,CASSEARGTSAGELFF
TRBV10-3,few,NA,TRBJ2-5,TGTGCCATCAGATCGGGGGGCCCTCAACAAGAGACCCAGTACTTC,CAIRSGGPQQETQYF
TRBV11-1,many,TRBD2,TRBJ2-7,TGTGCCAGTTTAGCGGGAGGTGGCTCCTACGAGCAGTACTTC,CASLAGGGSYEQYF
TRBV29-1,NA,NA,TRBJ2-4,TGCAGCGTTGTCAGGAGGATAGCCAAAAACATTCAGTACTTC,CSVVRRIAKNIQYF